The entry below describes one T cell receptor (beta chain). The data were taken from a study of T cells expressing NK-cell markers. Study in general: The study drew TCR beta repertoires from sorted CD3+CD56+NKG2C+, CD3+CD56+NKG2C- and CD3+CD56-NKG2C+ T cells.

Germline-derived CDR1 and CDR2 are MNHEY and SVGEGT. The CDR3 is made up of 16 amino acids. From its re-call of the 5' RACE reads, TCRdb lists each CDR3 protein once, without DNA. This repertoire includes some 410,000 distinct CDR3 sequences. This sequence originates from a woman aged 18-69 years in good health. The sample consisted of blood T cells: a sorted CD56 or NKG2C T cell subset, CD4+ or CD8+ T cells, or bulk PBMC T cells (not recorded which). This chain joins TRBV6-2 or TRBV6-3 and TRBJ2-3; TCRdb names TRBD1, which stays unverified in the absence of DNA. CDR3 in amino acids: CASSSPSGINTDTQYF.